A selection of T cell receptor beta chains follows, all from one sample in a study of STAT5B mutations in CD4+ large granular lymphocyte leukemia. This table comes from immunoSEQ multiplex PCR, and its TCRdb copy is limited to in-frame clones, with some not included. Of 25,000 to 35,000 clones in the sample, more than 60% were seen once. Sample: CD4+ T cells from blood buffy coats. The receptors shown here come from a human donor in good health. CDR3s leave out the opening cysteine and the closing phenylalanine or tryptophan. The order of the fields is V gene, J gene, CDR3 protein.

v_gene: TRBV12-5; j_gene: TRBJ2-3; CDR3aa: ASGLDSSTDTQY
v_gene: TRBV9; j_gene: TRBJ2-2; CDR3aa: ASSVGGGPNTGELF
v_gene: TRBV9; j_gene: TRBJ2-2; CDR3aa: ASGEGPNTGELF
v_gene: TRBV7-2; j_gene: TRBJ1-2; CDR3aa: ASSLVGTGFYGYT
v_gene: TRBV20-1; j_gene: TRBJ2-2; CDR3aa: SASGFGELF
v_gene: TRBV15; j_gene: TRBJ1-1; CDR3aa: ATSSTGTTEAF
v_gene: TRBV27; j_gene: TRBJ2-1; CDR3aa: ASSLYGSRGAHNEQF
v_gene: TRBV6-5; j_gene: TRBJ1-3; CDR3aa: ASSYRTGNGNTIY
v_gene: TRBV5-1; j_gene: TRBJ2-7; CDR3aa: ASSLQARTEQY
v_gene: TRBV5-5; j_gene: TRBJ2-1; CDR3aa: ASSIDRGTYNEQF
v_gene: TRBV2; j_gene: TRBJ2-3; CDR3aa: ASSPVRGGLDTQY
v_gene: TRBV11-2; j_gene: TRBJ1-2; CDR3aa: ASSLGWERGYT
v_gene: TRBV6-4; j_gene: TRBJ1-1; CDR3aa: ASRRGAENTEAF
v_gene: TRBV6-1; j_gene: TRBJ2-7; CDR3aa: ASSELGRYSYEQY
v_gene: TRBV7-9; j_gene: TRBJ1-2; CDR3aa: ASSLVGADGYT
v_gene: TRBV19; j_gene: TRBJ1-6; CDR3aa: ASSETGAPLH
v_gene: TRBV7-9; j_gene: TRBJ2-1; CDR3aa: ASSLASEQF
v_gene: TRBV7-8; j_gene: TRBJ2-2; CDR3aa: ASSLALMLSRTGELF
v_gene: TRBV2; j_gene: TRBJ2-3; CDR3aa: ASILGAGPLSQY
v_gene: TRBV6-5; j_gene: TRBJ1-2; CDR3aa: ASSRGEGLTRGYT
v_gene: TRBV7-2; j_gene: TRBJ1-2; CDR3aa: ASSLVSNGYT
v_gene: TRBV18; j_gene: TRBJ2-3; CDR3aa: ASSPSGARDTQY
v_gene: TRBV7-2; j_gene: TRBJ1-2; CDR3aa: ASSSYSRGVGYT
v_gene: TRBV7-9; j_gene: TRBJ2-6; CDR3aa: ASSSGQFLKYGANVLT
v_gene: TRBV7-8; j_gene: TRBJ1-1; CDR3aa: ASSLAGWTEAF
v_gene: TRBV18; j_gene: TRBJ1-1; CDR3aa: ASSPDVGTEAF
v_gene: TRBV7-2; j_gene: TRBJ2-7; CDR3aa: ASSLLSGGSYEQY
v_gene: TRBV2; j_gene: TRBJ2-3; CDR3aa: ASSYRGPDTQY
v_gene: TRBV5-5; j_gene: TRBJ2-3; CDR3aa: ASSLTGSFSTDTQY
v_gene: TRBV7-8; j_gene: TRBJ2-5; CDR3aa: ASSPNWRGEETQY
v_gene: TRBV7-9; j_gene: TRBJ2-3; CDR3aa: ASSSRGATDTQY
v_gene: TRBV19; j_gene: TRBJ2-1; CDR3aa: ASSTASSYNEQF
v_gene: TRBV18; j_gene: TRBJ2-5; CDR3aa: ASSPSIGLPTQETQY
v_gene: TRBV5-1; j_gene: TRBJ1-1; CDR3aa: ASSPPPGTSHEAF
v_gene: TRBV4-1; j_gene: TRBJ2-1; CDR3aa: ASSQYGGRDEQF
v_gene: TRBV19; j_gene: TRBJ1-1; CDR3aa: ASSEGRNTEAF
v_gene: TRBV6-5; j_gene: TRBJ2-7; CDR3aa: ASSPRGGSYEQY
v_gene: TRBV7-9; j_gene: TRBJ1-5; CDR3aa: ASSLAHRSSNQPQH
v_gene: TRBV28; j_gene: TRBJ1-3; CDR3aa: ASSLTNGNTIY
v_gene: TRBV19; j_gene: TRBJ2-3; CDR3aa: AATSGLASDTQY
v_gene: TRBV5-1; j_gene: TRBJ1-1; CDR3aa: ASSQIGGQGRGNTEAF
v_gene: TRBV7-2; j_gene: TRBJ1-4; CDR3aa: ASSPRGGMSEKLF
v_gene: TRBV5-6; j_gene: TRBJ1-2; CDR3aa: ASSPTGTVGYT
v_gene: TRBV21-1; j_gene: TRBJ1-3; CDR3aa: ASSKRQGPSGNTIY
v_gene: TRBV6-6; j_gene: TRBJ2-1; CDR3aa: ASSYRDEQF
v_gene: TRBV2; j_gene: TRBJ2-2; CDR3aa: ASSGQVVGELF
v_gene: TRBV11-2; j_gene: TRBJ1-1; CDR3aa: ASSLGASTNTEAF
v_gene: TRBV6-5; j_gene: TRBJ1-5; CDR3aa: ASSRSPQSNQPQH
v_gene: TRBV4-1; j_gene: TRBJ2-2; CDR3aa: ASSQVQGNTGELF
v_gene: TRBV28; j_gene: TRBJ1-6; CDR3aa: ASSSPGLSNSPLH
v_gene: TRBV4-3; j_gene: TRBJ1-1; CDR3aa: ASSQDGRTEAF
v_gene: TRBV11-3; j_gene: TRBJ2-1; CDR3aa: ASSLLAGGSYNEQF
v_gene: TRBV7-2; j_gene: TRBJ2-3; CDR3aa: ASSWTGGNTDTQY
v_gene: TRBV19; j_gene: TRBJ1-1; CDR3aa: ASSNNRAPNTEAF
v_gene: TRBV18; j_gene: TRBJ1-2; CDR3aa: ASSPGQDLYGYT
v_gene: TRBV28; j_gene: TRBJ1-2; CDR3aa: ASSSQGANYGYT
v_gene: TRBV14; j_gene: TRBJ1-6; CDR3aa: ASRPTGISPLH